Listed below are T cell receptor beta chains from one sample, sequenced in a study of blood T cells in healthy people across ages. TCRdb fed the 5' RACE reads into MiXCR, producing one record per CDR3 protein. The repertoire consists of about 840,000 distinct CDR3 sequences, with roughly 28% occurring once and the leading ten covering roughly 10%. These records were also assigned to another study, of T cells of mothers and their children.

Material: blood. The receptor source for this set is a middle-aged woman in good health. Both conserved end residues are part of each CDR3. The D gene is left open where the match is weak. Clone sizes are given selectively: once, few, many, or a class where the clone is expanded.

V gene	clone size	J gene	D gene	CDR3 DNA	CDR3 protein
TRBV5-1	few	TRBJ2-2	.	TGCGCCAGTAGCTGGGGGGGCAGGAACACCGGGGAGCTGTTTTTT	CASSWGGRNTGELFF
TRBV5-1	.	TRBJ1-1	.	TGCGCCAGCAGCTTGGACGCCGACAAGCCGAATGGTGCTTTCTTT	CASSLDADKPNGAFF
TRBV7-4	many	TRBJ2-7	.	TGTGCCAGCACCCTGGTTGGTATCAACCTTCGGCAGTACTTC	CASTLVGINLRQYF
TRBV5-1	.	TRBJ2-3	.	TGCGCCAGCAGCTTGGTCCCTAGCGCCTCTAGCGCAGATACGCAGTATTTT	CASSLVPSASSADTQYF
TRBV27	many	TRBJ2-7	TRBD2	TGTGCCAGCAGTTCCTCCGGGACAGGTAGACTAGCGGGGGGAAACGAGCAGTACTTC	CASSSSGTGRLAGGNEQYF
TRBV28	.	TRBJ2-1	.	TGTGCCAGCAGCCCGGCATCTAGTAGCAATGAGCAGTTCTTC	CASSPASSSNEQFF
TRBV11-3	many	TRBJ2-7	.	TGTGCCAGCAGCTTAGAGGGCCGACCCAACGAGCAGTACTTC	CASSLEGRPNEQYF
TRBV6-2/TRBV6-3	many	TRBJ2-7	.	TGTGCCAGCAGTTACTATCGGGGGTCGACCTACGAGCAGTACTTC	CASSYYRGSTYEQYF
TRBV5-1	.	TRBJ2-2	TRBD1	TGCGCCAGCAGCTTGGAGGACAGGGGGCGAGTAACCGGGGAGCTGTTTTTT	CASSLEDRGRVTGELFF
TRBV20-1	many	TRBJ1-2	TRBD1	TGCAGTGCTAGGCCCCTGGGACAGGGAGATGGCTACACCTTC	CSARPLGQGDGYTF
TRBV7-6	.	TRBJ2-2	.	TGTGCCAGCAGCATCGATAGGATCACGGGTACGAACACCGGGGAGCTGTTTTTT	CASSIDRITGTNTGELFF
TRBV5-1	many	TRBJ2-5	.	TGCGCCAGCAGCTCCCCCGGGACGGGCCAAGAGACCCAGTACTTC	CASSSPGTGQETQYF
TRBV7-9	few	TRBJ1-1	.	TGTGCCAGCAAGGCTTCAGGGGCAGTGAACACTGAAGCTTTCTTT	CASKASGAVNTEAFF